The 5 T cell receptor beta chains listed next were all sequenced from one sample in a study of T cells after yellow fever vaccination. TCRdb reprocessed the 5' RACE reads via MiXCR and lists one record per CDR3 protein. The sample includes fewer than 350,000 distinct CDR3 sequences, 3.5% to 4.5% seen only once; the top ten take approximately 19%. The specimen was PBMCs, collected 15 days after the yellow fever booster vaccination. The receptors come from a young man who received the YFV17D yellow fever vaccine.

This clonotype was counted at least ten times. V is TRBV18 and J is TRBJ2-1, with D possibly being TRBD1 (6 bases). CDR3 length equals 16 residues. The ends were cut back, 1 base at V and 4 bases at J, with 14 bases in the middle. Per the germline V gene, CDR1 is KGHSH and CDR2 is LQKENI. The CDR3 sequence: CASSPRAGVGYNEQFF. The CDR3 DNA follows: TGTGCCAGCTCACCACGGGCAGGGGTTGGGTACAATGAGCAGTTCTTC.

The rearrangement uses TRBV20-1 and TRBJ2-5; D tentatively fits TRBD1 or TRBD2 (5 bases each). This CDR3 comprises 13 residues. V was trimmed by 3 bases and J by 2 bases, leaving 10 bases between them. Germline-derived CDR1 and CDR2 are DFQATT and SNEGSKA (reference sequence). The CDR3 is CSARGDGQETQYF. The CDR3 nucleotides are TGCAGTGCTAGGGGGGACGGACAAGAGACCCAGTACTTC.

The chain employs TRBV30 and TRBJ1-5, with 7 bases that match TRBD1. Trimming at V came to 4 bases and at J to 4 bases, leaving 4 bases not matched to a gene. The CDR3 is 13 amino acids. Germline CDR1 reads GTSNPN; CDR2 reads SVGIG (reference sequence). Here the CDR3 reads CAWTQQGNQPQHF. Written as DNA, the CDR3 is TGTGCCTGGACCCAACAGGGGAATCAGCCCCAGCATTTT.

V usage is TRBV7-9 and J usage is TRBJ2-2, with D possibly matching TRBD1 (5 bases). The CDR3 sequence is 14 residues long. The germline V gene encodes CDR1 SEHNR and CDR2 FQNEAQ (reference sequence). V was clipped by 6 bases and J by 0 bases, with 8 bases between them. The CDR3 DNA sequence: TGTGCCAGCAGACAGGAGCCGAACACCGGGGAGCTGTTTTTT. Translated, it gives CASRQEPNTGELFF.

This clonotype was seen a handful of times. CDR3 loop: CASSFQGYTGELFF. For the CDR3, the DNA is TGTGCCAGCAGTTTTCAGGGGTACACCGGGGAGCTGTTTTTT. The rearrangement uses TRBV12-3 or TRBV12-4 and TRBJ2-2; possibly TRBD1 for D (6 bases). The V and J ends lost 3 bases and 3 bases respectively, with 8 bases between them. The CDR3 runs 14 residues.